The clone carrying this TCR beta chain was observed many times. Its antigen is still unknown. Only patients with CD8+CD57+ cell expansion on flow cytometry were chosen for sequencing. Severe acquired aplastic anemia was the diagnosis recorded for all patients. The sample originates from a study of CD8+CD57+ T cells in acquired aplastic anemia. Study conclusions and caveats: Researchers reported that CD8+ Simpson's diversity was not significantly different in patients versus controls.

Genomic DNA templated the TCR beta VDJ and CDR3 profiling. TCRdb re-analysed the reads in MiXCR, keeping a single row per CDR3 protein. The repertoire holds 300,000 or so distinct CDR3 sequences, with 56% as singletons. This receptor was taken from a human donor with aplastic anemia. Sequencing was carried out using sorted CD4+, CD8+, or CD8+CD57+ T cells (not recorded which) from PBMCs.

The CDR3 protein is CSAKSGTGSFSYEQYF. The CDR3 nucleotides read TGCAGTGCCAAATCCGGGACAGGGAGCTTCTCCTACGAGCAGTACTTC. This chain links TRBV20-1 with TRBJ2-7, with 9 nucleotides matching TRBD1. Germline CDR1 DFQATT, CDR2 SNEGSKA (reference sequence). V lost 6 bases and J lost 0; bases outside the gene matches: 12. The length of the CDR3 is 16 residues.